This TCR beta chain emerged from a study of shared clonotypes between healthy human individuals. CDR3 size: 15 residues. In germline, CDR1 is SGHVS, CDR2 FNYEAQ. V lost 1 base and J lost 0, with 10 bases in between. Repertoires were generated with immunoSEQ multiplex PCR, while TCRdb's copy carries only in-frame clones and drops some. Here the sample spans 2,500,000 or so clones, 90% to 95% being singletons. Concerning this clone itself: The sample holds other DNA sequences that translate to the same CDR3.

The TCR comes from a man aged 18 to 29 in good health. Sequencing used naive CD4+ T cells sorted from blood. Described subset: CD45RA+ positively selected. The V and J genes are TRBV7-6 and TRBJ2-7, with D tentatively TRBD2 (5 bases). CDR3 residues: CASSLGGGSSYEQYF. CDR3 coding DNA: TGTGCCAGCAGCTTAGGTGGCGGGTCCTCCTACGAGCAGTACTTC. Supplemented by reference TRBV7-6 and TRBJ2-7, the full variable domain reads GAGVSQSPRYKVTKRGQDVALRCDPISGHVSLYWYRQALGQGPEFLTYFNYEAQQDKSGLPNDRFSAERPEGSISTLTIQRTEQRDSAMYRCASSLGGGSSYEQYFGPGTRLTVT.